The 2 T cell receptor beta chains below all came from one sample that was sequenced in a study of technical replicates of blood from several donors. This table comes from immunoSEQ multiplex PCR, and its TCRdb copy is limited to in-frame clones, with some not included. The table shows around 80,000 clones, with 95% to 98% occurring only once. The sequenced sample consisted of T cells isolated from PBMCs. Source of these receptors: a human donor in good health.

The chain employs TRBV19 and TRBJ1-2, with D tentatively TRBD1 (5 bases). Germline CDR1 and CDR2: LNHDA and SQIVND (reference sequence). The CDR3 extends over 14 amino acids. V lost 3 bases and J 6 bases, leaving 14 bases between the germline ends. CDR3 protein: CASSMLWGWDGYTF. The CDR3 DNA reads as TGTGCCAGTAGTATGTTGTGGGGCTGGGATGGCTACACCTTC.

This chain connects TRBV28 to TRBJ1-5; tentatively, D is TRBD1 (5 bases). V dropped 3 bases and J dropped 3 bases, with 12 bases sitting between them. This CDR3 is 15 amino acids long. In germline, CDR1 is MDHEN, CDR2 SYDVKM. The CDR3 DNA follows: TGTGCCAGCAGTTTGATGACAGAGTACAATCAGCCCCAGCATTTT. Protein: CASSLMTEYNQPQHF.